Following are 2 T cell receptor beta chains from one sample sequenced in a study of blood T cell repertoires in COVID-19. Profiled with immunoSEQ multiplex PCR; TCRdb holds only in-frame clones, not every one. The sample shows 75,000 to 85,000 clones, 88% of them seen only once. Sequencing input: peripheral blood. The origin of the receptors is a human donor in a cohort sampled during active COVID-19.

The V call is TRBV23-1, the J call TRBJ2-5, with D perhaps matching TRBD1 (6 bases). TRBV23-1 is recorded as an ORF, its role being uncertain. Trimming shortened V by 8 bases and J by 2 bases, and 12 bases separated the two germline ends. The CDR3 is made up of 13 amino acids. The CDR3 here is CASRCRGQETQYF. CDR3 nucleotide sequence: TGCGCCAGCCGCTGCAGGGGACAAGAGACCCAGTACTTC.

V and J are TRBV9 and TRBJ2-1; TRBD2 aligns across 9 bases. The V gene's germline CDR1 is SGDLS and CDR2 YYNGEE. CDR3 length equals 16 residues. With 3 bases clipped from V and 1 base from J, the junction kept 5 bases outside the gene matches. This chain's CDR3 is CASSAIAGASYNEQFF. The CDR3 region has the DNA TGTGCCAGCAGCGCAATAGCGGGAGCTTCCTACAATGAGCAGTTCTTC.